The TCR beta chain described here comes from a study of T cell responses to AZD1222 COVID-19 vaccine. Measured with immunoSEQ multiplex PCR; TCRdb has only the in-frame clones, and not every one. There are fewer than 130,000 clones in the sample; 90% to 95% occur only once, and roughly 2.2% lies in the top ten. V was pared by 5 bases and J by 7 bases, with 15 bases between. The CDR3 runs to 14 residues. Germline CDR1 reads LNHDA; CDR2 reads SQIVND (reference sequence). The source is an adult in good health. The chain employs TRBV19 and TRBJ2-1; no reliable D call. Sample: peripheral blood, taken on day 0 of AZD1222 vaccination. The CDR3 bases are TGTGCCAGTAGTCGCCACTCTTTTGGTAATGAGCAGTTCTTC. Encoded protein: CASSRHSFGNEQFF.